Here is one TCR beta chain with its context. This entry comes from a study of blood T cell repertoires in COVID-19. Study overall: T cells, B-cell-depleted T cells, or PBMCs provided the cDNA or gDNA that served as material.

The Seattle site enrolled patients during active infection and followed them longitudinally. The CDR3 extends over 14 amino acids. Germline CDR1 reads SGHRS; CDR2 reads YFSETQ. With 1 base clipped from V and 7 bases from J, the junction kept 5 bases outside the gene matches. Data came from immunoSEQ multiplex PCR; TCRdb stores just in-frame clones and leaves some out. The sample includes fewer than 300,000 clones, roughly 84% of them seen just once. The source material was peripheral blood. This chain uses TRBV5-1 with TRBJ1-5; 7 bases match TRBD1. This sequence was found in a person aged 65 to 79 with COVID-19, enrolled during active disease. The CDR3 here is CASSLLQGGQPQHF. The CDR3 nucleotides are TGCGCCAGCAGCTTGCTCCAGGGGGGCCAGCCCCAGCATTTT. Filled out from reference TRBV5-1 and TRBJ1-5, the complete variable domain reads KAGVTQTPRYLIKTRGQQVTLSCSPISGHRSVSWYQQTPGQGLQFLFEYFSETQRNKGNFPGRFSGRQFSNSRSEMNVSTLELGDSALYLCASSLLQGGQPQHFGDGTRLSIL.